These T cell receptor beta chains were read from a single sample in a study of T cell responses to AZD1222 COVID-19 vaccine. TCRdb's table, derived via immunoSEQ multiplex PCR, lists solely in-frame clones and lacks some. The sample lists tens of thousands of clones, roughly nine tenths occurring once. The specimen was peripheral blood, collected on day 0 of AZD1222 vaccination. Every receptor here comes from an adult in good health. Both conserved end residues are part of each CDR3. Fields, in order: V gene, clone size, J gene, D gene, CDR3 protein, CDR3 DNA. A D gene is named only where the DNA matches it firmly. Clone size appears in some rows only: once, few, many, or a class for an expanded clone.

v_call: TRBV18
clone_size: -
j_call: TRBJ2-7
d_call: TRBD2
cdr3_aa: CASSPSGGSSYEQYF
cdr3_nt: TGTGCCAGCTCACCAAGCGGGGGCTCCTCCTACGAGCAGTACTTC

v_call: TRBV10-3
clone_size: -
j_call: TRBJ2-7
d_call: TRBD1
cdr3_aa: CAISELGQANSYEQYF
cdr3_nt: TGTGCCATCAGTGAGTTGGGACAGGCAAACTCCTACGAGCAGTACTTC

v_call: TRBV12-3/TRBV12-4
clone_size: -
j_call: TRBJ1-1
d_call: -
cdr3_aa: CASSMAGSTEAFF
cdr3_nt: TGTGCCAGCAGTATGGCAGGATCCACTGAAGCTTTCTTT

v_call: TRBV14
clone_size: -
j_call: TRBJ2-2
d_call: -
cdr3_aa: CASSQFLNTGELFF
cdr3_nt: TGTGCCAGCAGCCAGTTTCTGAACACCGGGGAGCTGTTTTTT

v_call: TRBV7-9
clone_size: once
j_call: TRBJ1-3
d_call: -
cdr3_aa: CASSLGHSGNTIYF
cdr3_nt: TGTGCCAGCAGCTTGGGGCATTCGGGAAACACCATATATTTT

v_call: TRBV15
clone_size: -
j_call: TRBJ2-2
d_call: -
cdr3_aa: CATSRERGYTGELFF
cdr3_nt: TGTGCCACCAGCAGAGAGAGGGGCTACACCGGGGAGCTGTTTTTT

v_call: TRBV30
clone_size: -
j_call: TRBJ2-5
d_call: -
cdr3_aa: CAWSVRGTLKETQYF
cdr3_nt: TGTGCCTGGAGTGTACGCGGGACTCTTAAAGAGACCCAGTACTTC

v_call: TRBV3-1/TRBV3-2
clone_size: -
j_call: TRBJ2-5
d_call: -
cdr3_aa: CASSQATSSYF
cdr3_nt: TGTGCCAGCAGCCAAGCCACTAGCTCGTACTTC

v_call: TRBV5-1
clone_size: -
j_call: TRBJ2-1
d_call: -
cdr3_aa: CASSLPDYEQFF
cdr3_nt: TGCGCCAGCAGTTTACCCGATTATGAGCAGTTCTTC

v_call: TRBV7-6
clone_size: once
j_call: TRBJ2-2
d_call: TRBD1
cdr3_aa: CASSLVGQGISGELFF
cdr3_nt: TGTGCCAGCAGCTTAGTAGGACAGGGTATCTCCGGGGAGCTGTTTTTT

v_call: TRBV5-8
clone_size: -
j_call: TRBJ1-5
d_call: -
cdr3_aa: CASSLEVPGSQPQHF
cdr3_nt: TGTGCCAGCAGCTTGGAGGTGCCGGGATCTCAGCCCCAGCATTTT

v_call: TRBV7-2
clone_size: -
j_call: TRBJ1-3
d_call: -
cdr3_aa: CASKFTGTSGNTIYF
cdr3_nt: TGTGCCAGCAAGTTTACAGGGACATCTGGAAACACCATATATTTT

v_call: TRBV7-7
clone_size: -
j_call: TRBJ2-3
d_call: TRBD2
cdr3_aa: CASSVGTSADTQYF
cdr3_nt: TGTGCCAGCAGCGTCGGGACTAGCGCTGATACGCAGTATTTT

v_call: TRBV3-1/TRBV3-2
clone_size: -
j_call: TRBJ1-1
d_call: -
cdr3_aa: CASSQYSGKNTEAFF
cdr3_nt: TGTGCCAGCAGCCAGTACTCGGGGAAGAACACTGAAGCTTTCTTT

v_call: TRBV11-2
clone_size: -
j_call: TRBJ2-1
d_call: -
cdr3_aa: CASSLGTAGEQFF
cdr3_nt: TGTGCCAGCAGCTTAGGAACGGCGGGGGAGCAGTTCTTC

v_call: TRBV12-5
clone_size: once
j_call: TRBJ2-5
d_call: -
cdr3_aa: CASGLTGTQETQYF
cdr3_nt: TGTGCTAGTGGCCTAACAGGGACCCAAGAGACCCAGTACTTC

v_call: TRBV3-1/TRBV3-2
clone_size: -
j_call: TRBJ1-5
d_call: -
cdr3_aa: CASSQLGQPQHF
cdr3_nt: TGTGCCAGCAGCCAACTTGGCCAGCCCCAGCATTTT

v_call: TRBV21-1
clone_size: few
j_call: TRBJ2-2
d_call: -
cdr3_aa: CASSLFRDRKNTGELFF
cdr3_nt: TGTGCCAGCAGCTTATTCCGGGACAGGAAGAACACCGGGGAGCTGTTTTTT

v_call: TRBV9
clone_size: -
j_call: TRBJ2-5
d_call: TRBD2
cdr3_aa: CASSVGTSGGLQETQYF
cdr3_nt: TGTGCCAGCAGCGTAGGAACTAGCGGGGGGCTCCAAGAGACCCAGTACTTC

v_call: TRBV6-5
clone_size: -
j_call: TRBJ1-2
d_call: TRBD1
cdr3_aa: CASKYWRDSSYGYTF
cdr3_nt: TGTGCCAGCAAGTATTGGCGGGACAGCAGTTATGGCTACACCTTC

v_call: TRBV9
clone_size: -
j_call: TRBJ2-2
d_call: -
cdr3_aa: CATQGEGHGELFF
cdr3_nt: TGTGCCACCCAGGGGGAGGGCCACGGGGAGCTGTTTTTT

v_call: TRBV19
clone_size: -
j_call: TRBJ1-6
d_call: TRBD1
cdr3_aa: CASSGTGVSPLHF
cdr3_nt: TGTGCCAGTAGTGGGACAGGGGTATCACCCCTCCACTTT

v_call: TRBV12-3/TRBV12-4
clone_size: -
j_call: TRBJ1-2
d_call: TRBD1
cdr3_aa: CASQQGGFYGYTF
cdr3_nt: TGTGCCAGCCAACAGGGGGGATTCTATGGCTACACCTTC

v_call: TRBV5-4
clone_size: few
j_call: TRBJ2-5
d_call: -
cdr3_aa: CASSLAGWETQYF
cdr3_nt: TGTGCCAGCAGCTTAGCTGGGTGGGAGACCCAGTACTTC

v_call: TRBV5-4
clone_size: -
j_call: TRBJ2-1
d_call: -
cdr3_aa: CASSLRGQYNEQFF
cdr3_nt: TGTGCCAGCAGCTTACGGGGGCAGTACAATGAGCAGTTCTTC

v_call: TRBV29-1
clone_size: -
j_call: TRBJ1-4
d_call: -
cdr3_aa: CSVDGEKLFF
cdr3_nt: TGCAGCGTTGACGGTGAAAAACTGTTTTTT

v_call: TRBV9
clone_size: -
j_call: TRBJ1-3
d_call: TRBD1
cdr3_aa: CASSLDPPGGAGNTIYF
cdr3_nt: TGTGCCAGCAGCCTTGACCCCCCAGGGGGAGCTGGAAACACCATATATTTT

v_call: TRBV5-4
clone_size: -
j_call: TRBJ2-3
d_call: TRBD2
cdr3_aa: CASSFTSGGGGSDTQYF
cdr3_nt: TGTGCCAGCAGCTTCACTAGCGGGGGCGGGGGGTCAGATACGCAGTATTTT

v_call: TRBV18
clone_size: -
j_call: TRBJ2-7
d_call: -
cdr3_aa: CASSPQATFYEQYF
cdr3_nt: TGTGCCAGCTCACCCCAGGCCACCTTCTACGAGCAGTACTTC

v_call: TRBV18
clone_size: -
j_call: TRBJ1-3
d_call: -
cdr3_aa: CASSFLPGSTPGNTIYF
cdr3_nt: TGTGCCAGCTCATTCCTCCCAGGCAGTACCCCTGGAAACACCATATATTTT

v_call: TRBV5-4
clone_size: once
j_call: TRBJ1-4
d_call: -
cdr3_aa: CASSRTGGTNEKLFF
cdr3_nt: TGTGCCAGCAGCCGTACCGGGGGGACTAATGAAAAACTGTTTTTT

v_call: TRBV25-1
clone_size: -
j_call: TRBJ1-3
d_call: -
cdr3_aa: CASSDKGGLSGNTIYF
cdr3_nt: TGTGCCAGCAGTGATAAAGGGGGTCTGTCTGGAAACACCATATATTTT

v_call: TRBV5-5
clone_size: -
j_call: TRBJ1-2
d_call: -
cdr3_aa: CASSLRPLGGGYTF
cdr3_nt: TGTGCCAGCAGCTTGAGACCCCTCGGCGGTGGCTACACCTTC

v_call: TRBV19
clone_size: -
j_call: TRBJ2-1
d_call: -
cdr3_aa: CASSLVHEQFF
cdr3_nt: TGTGCCAGTAGTTTAGTCCATGAGCAGTTCTTC

v_call: TRBV9
clone_size: -
j_call: TRBJ1-3
d_call: -
cdr3_aa: CASSVVDSSSSGNTIYF
cdr3_nt: TGTGCCAGCAGCGTAGTGGACAGCTCCTCCTCTGGAAACACCATATATTTT